This T cell receptor beta chain emerged from a study of OX40 agonist ivuxolimab in advanced cancers. Study summary: Hepatocellular carcinoma, melanoma, renal cell or head and neck cancer occurred in dose-escalation patients.

Study-wide results and limits: In the 0.1 to 3.0 mg/kg range, CD4+ and CD8+ blood T cells had expanded clonally by week 6. Patients who responded partially at 0.1-3.0 mg/kg showed clonal expansion ranking among the lowest. In general, CD8+ T cells held more expanded clones than CD4+ did, on average.

The table came from immunoSEQ multiplex PCR; TCRdb's copy has only in-frame clones and leaves some out. Here the sample spans tens of thousands of clones, approximately 86% being singletons. Comment on this clone: Its antigen is not known.

Losses at the gene ends were 3 bases for V and 2 bases for J; bases not matched to a gene: 3. The germline V gene encodes CDR1 SQVTM and CDR2 ANQGSEA. The CDR3 loop spans 13 amino acids. Sample: CD4+ or CD8+ T cells sorted from blood, taken in a trial of the OX40 agonist ivuxolimab. The receptor was derived from an adult with an advanced solid tumor such as melanoma, head and neck, liver or kidney cancer. The chain recombines TRBV29-1 with TRBJ1-2; 7 bases match TRBD1. Here the CDR3 reads CSVENRGNYGYTF. The CDR3 DNA reads TGCAGCGTTGAGAACAGGGGAAACTATGGCTACACCTTC.